The source of this T cell receptor (beta chain) is a study of cytomegalovirus exposure and HLA in healthy donors. The PCR employed 60 Vbeta primers together with 13 Jbeta primers. Measured with immunoSEQ multiplex PCR; TCRdb has only the in-frame clones, and not every one. The sample has 90,000 to 150,000 clones, 63% seen once. Germline CDR1 and CDR2: SGDLS and YYNGEE. This CDR3 has 15 amino acids. Losses at the gene ends were 4 bases for V and 5 bases for J; bases not matched to a gene: 5. This receptor was identified in a man in his forties in good health and CMV-seropositive. V gene TRBV9 combines with J gene TRBJ2-2; 10 positions agree with TRBD2. Sequencing was performed on PBMCs. CDR3 residues: CASSLAGVSTGELFF. The CDR3 DNA reads TGTGCCAGCAGCCTAGCGGGAGTGAGTACCGGGGAGCTGTTTTTT.